These 28 T cell receptor beta chains came from one sample sequenced in a study of shared clonotypes between healthy human individuals. In the naive CD8 group, cells lacked CD45RO and were positively selected for CCR7, so terminally differentiated effector memory CD45RA+ cells were left out. Data came from immunoSEQ multiplex PCR; TCRdb stores just in-frame clones and leaves some out. The sample consists of roughly 550,000 clones, nearly 97% of them appearing once. Material: naive CD8+ T cells sorted from blood. The receptors shown here come from a woman in her 30s in good health.

The gene calls are TRBV5-1 and TRBJ1-6; 8 nucleotides line up with TRBD1. CDR1 and CDR2 from the germline V gene are SGHRS and YFSETQ. The CDR3 totals 14 residues. V lost 4 bases and J lost 7; bases outside the gene matches: 4. The CDR3 region is CASSPQGDNSPLHF. The CDR3 coding sequence is TGCGCCAGCAGCCCACAGGGGGACAATTCACCCCTCCACTTT.

On this clone: At the DNA level, this CDR3 is encoded by other sequences in the same sample as well. The V gene is TRBV5-4, the J gene TRBJ2-7; D not resolved. The germline V and J ends were trimmed by 2 bases and 2 bases, with 5 bases remaining between them. Germline lookup yields CDR1 SGHNT and CDR2 YYREEE (reference sequence). The CDR3 spans 12 residues. As DNA, the CDR3 is TGTGCCAGCAGCTTCGGTACCTACGAGCAGTACTTC. This gives the protein CASSFGTYEQYF.

V usage is TRBV5-5 and J usage is TRBJ1-4; 11 positions match TRBD1. The CDR3 has 15 residues. Germline V lookup: CDR1 SGHKS, CDR2 YYEKEE (reference sequence). The J segment lost 7 bases and the V segment lost 4 bases, leaving 6 bases of the junction unmatched. The CDR3 sequence is CASSVDRGRFEKLFF. The CDR3 DNA is TGTGCCAGCAGCGTGGACAGGGGGCGTTTTGAAAAACTGTTTTTT. The full variable domain, in which reference TRBV5-5 and TRBJ1-4 provide the parts outside the CDR3, is DAGVTQSPTHLIKTRGQQVTLRCSPISGHKSVSWYQQVLGQGPQFIFQYYEKEERGRGNFPDRFSARQFPNYSSELNVNALLLGDSALYLCASSVDRGRFEKLFFGSGTQLSVL.

This rearrangement joins TRBV28 to TRBJ2-5; no clear D gene. TRBJ2-7 explains the end of the DNA better; the J call may be wrong. Germline CDR1 is MDHEN and CDR2 is SYDVKM. The CDR3 runs 11 residues. The CDR3 reads CASSQAYEQYF. CDR3 nucleotides: TGTGCCAGCAGCCAGGCTTACGAGCAGTACTTC.

The chain joins TRBV27 to TRBJ2-1; TRBD2 is a possible D gene (6 bases). This CDR3 is 12 amino acids long. The germline CDR1 and CDR2 sequences are MNHEY and SMNVEV (reference sequence). Trimming cost V 4 bases and J 12 bases, with 13 bases left between them. CDR3 sequence reads: CASSSAEGVQFF. CDR3 sequence (DNA): TGTGCCAGCAGTTCAGCGGAGGGCGTGCAGTTCTTC.

The count of this clone is one. This chain connects TRBV30 to TRBJ1-1, with 7 bases fitting TRBD1. J was trimmed by 7 bases and V by 6 bases; bases with no gene match: 11. CDR3 length equals 13 residues. Looked up from germline, CDR1 is GTSNPN and CDR2 is SVGIG (reference sequence). The CDR3 coding sequence is TGTGCCTGTCTAATTAGGGGACAGTATGAAGCTTTCTTT. The encoded protein is CACLIRGQYEAFF.

V gene TRBV27 combines with J gene TRBJ2-7, with D hard to call. V was clipped by 6 bases and J by 4 bases, with 19 bases between them. CDR3 size: 15 residues. CDR1 MNHEY and CDR2 SMNVEV come from the germline V gene (reference sequence). CDR3 amino acids: CASRSYQFDKYEQYF. CDR3 sequence (DNA): TGTGCCAGCAGAAGTTATCAGTTCGACAAGTACGAGCAGTACTTC.

Only one count was recorded for this clone. The V and J genes are TRBV11-2 and TRBJ1-4; D call uncertain. CDR3 length: 14 amino acids. The germline V gene encodes CDR1 SGHAT and CDR2 FQNNGV. Trimming shortened V by 1 base and J by 4 bases, and 7 bases separated the two germline ends. The CDR3 protein is CASSLGVFNEKLFF. The CDR3 region has the DNA TGTGCCAGCAGCTTAGGGGTATTTAATGAAAAACTGTTTTTT. Combining the CDR3 with reference TRBV11-2 and TRBJ1-4 gives the whole variable domain EAGVAQSPRYKIIEKRQSVAFWCNPISGHATLYWYQQILGQGPKLLIQFQNNGVVDDSQLPKDRFSAERLKGVDSTLKIQPAKLEDSAVYLCASSLGVFNEKLFFGSGTQLSVL.

Turning to this clone: Other DNA sequences in the sample encode the same CDR3. J is TRBJ1-1 and V is TRBV11-2; no clear D. V lost 1 base and J 2 bases, leaving 5 bases between the germline ends. CDR3 length: 13 amino acids. Germline V lookup: CDR1 SGHAT, CDR2 FQNNGV. CDR3 residues: CASSLVGNTEAFF. CDR3 DNA sequence: TGTGCCAGCAGCTTAGTGGGTAACACTGAAGCTTTCTTT.

The gene calls are TRBV28 and TRBJ1-4; 7 bases are shared with TRBD1. J gave up 8 bases and V 2 bases, and 29 bases lay outside the gene matches. CDR3 size: 22 residues. The germline V gene has CDR1 MDHEN and CDR2 SYDVKM. In DNA form, the CDR3 reads TGTGCCAGCAGTTTACACCCCCCCAGGGGGGGGTCGAGTTACCCGTCGGGGGAAAAACTGTTTTTT. Residues: CASSLHPPRGGSSYPSGEKLFF.

The chain is built from TRBV11-1 and TRBJ1-1, with D possibly TRBD1 on 5 matching bases. The CDR3 consists of 14 residues. Germline lookup yields CDR1 SGHAT and CDR2 FQDESV (reference sequence). Trimming removed 5 bases at V and 7 bases at J, with 17 bases between. Here the CDR3 DNA reads TGTGCCAGCAGCGCCAGACCGGGACGCCTTGAAGCTTTCTTT. Its protein product is CASSARPGRLEAFF.

This chain joins TRBV21-1 and TRBJ2-7; the table's D call TRBD1 went unverified against the DNA. TRBV21-1 is tagged as a pseudogene. The CDR3 has 15 amino acids. CDR3 in DNA: TGTGCCAGCAAACCGCCGGGACAAGTAACCTACGAGCAGTACTTC. Protein: CASKPPGQVTYEQYF.

The V call is TRBV30, the J call TRBJ1-3; no clear D. There are 17 residues in the CDR3. Trimming cost V 6 bases and J 4 bases, with 25 bases left between them. Germline loops: CDR1 GTSNPN, CDR2 SVGIG (reference sequence). CDR3 nucleotide sequence: TGTGCCTGCCTACCTTGGGAACGCAAGGTAACCGGAAACACCATATATTTT. This gives the protein CACLPWERKVTGNTIYF.

The chain joins TRBV2 to TRBJ2-2; D tentatively fits TRBD1 or TRBD2 (5 bases each). V lost 11 bases and J lost 3, with 19 bases in between. Germline CDR1 SNHLY, CDR2 FYNNEI. The CDR3 extends over 15 amino acids. Here the CDR3 DNA reads TGTGCCGGGGGAAAGGGGCGACTGGACACCGGGGAGCTGTTTTTT. Protein sequence: CAGGKGRLDTGELFF.

The gene calls are TRBV4-1 and TRBJ1-4, with a weak D call TRBD1 (6 bases). Germline V lookup: CDR1 MGHRA, CDR2 YSYEKL. Trimming stripped 2 bases from V and 5 bases from J, with 9 bases between. The CDR3 totals 14 residues. For the CDR3, the DNA is TGCGCCAGCAGCCAAATTGGACAGAATGAAAAACTGTTTTTT. It encodes CASSQIGQNEKLFF.

The chain carries TRBV19 and TRBJ2-1, with TRBD2 matching over 7 bases. J gave up 9 bases and V 7 bases, and 18 bases lay outside the gene matches. Germline V gene sequence: CDR1 LNHDA, CDR2 SQIVND (reference sequence). The CDR3 is 16 amino acids. The CDR3 reads CASTLGPSGGYGEQFF. CDR3 nucleotide sequence: TGTGCCAGTACTCTCGGGCCTAGCGGAGGGTACGGTGAGCAGTTCTTC.

This chain joins TRBV15 and TRBJ1-1, with a weak D call TRBD1 (6 bases). V lost 4 bases to trimming and J lost 7 bases, with 19 bases between them. This CDR3 is built from 15 residues. Germline V gives CDR1 LNHNV, CDR2 YYDKDF (reference sequence). Written as DNA, the CDR3 is TGTGCCACCAGCACAAGGGGGGGTAGTGTTGGTGAAGCTTTCTTT. Protein: CATSTRGGSVGEAFF.

The chain joins TRBV4-1 to TRBJ1-2, with 9 bases matching TRBD1. CDR1 and CDR2 from the germline V gene are MGHRA and YSYEKL. The length of the CDR3 is 14 residues. J gave up 6 bases and V 1 base, and 3 bases lay outside the gene matches. DNA for the CDR3: TGCGCCAGCAGCCAAGCCGGACAGGGGCATGGCTACACCTTC. This gives the protein CASSQAGQGHGYTF.

V is TRBV5-1 and J is TRBJ2-3; 8 nucleotides line up with TRBD2. Germline CDR1 is SGHRS and CDR2 is YFSETQ. The V gene end was trimmed by 3 bases and the J gene end by 3 bases; junction bases not matched to a gene: 3. The CDR3 is 14 amino acids. The CDR3 region has the DNA TGCGCCAGCAGCTCAGGACTAGCTACAGATACGCAGTATTTT. It translates to CASSSGLATDTQYF.

The rearrangement joins TRBV4-1 to TRBJ2-7; D assignment may be TRBD1 or TRBD2 (5 bases each). V was pared by 0 bases and J by 6 bases, with 12 bases between. CDR1 is MGHRA and CDR2 is YSYEKL in the germline V gene. This CDR3 has 14 residues. The CDR3 protein is CASSQDRTRGEQYF. For the CDR3, the DNA is TGCGCCAGCAGCCAAGATAGAACTAGGGGCGAGCAGTACTTC.

The V gene is TRBV7-9, the J gene TRBJ2-1, with 8 bases aligning to TRBD1. CDR3 length equals 16 residues. Per the germline V gene, CDR1 is SEHNR and CDR2 is FQNEAQ (reference sequence). V trimming: 3 bases; J trimming: 7 bases; junction bases outside the gene matches: 11. The CDR3 spells CASSFNEWTGRNEQFF. The CDR3 region has the DNA TGTGCCAGCAGCTTCAACGAGTGGACAGGGCGGAATGAGCAGTTCTTC.

The V call is TRBV9, the J call TRBJ2-5; possible D gene TRBD2, 6 bases. Trimming left V 3 bases short and J 4 bases short, with 10 bases between. Germline-derived CDR1 and CDR2 are SGDLS and YYNGEE. The CDR3 is 13 amino acids. The DNA for the CDR3 is TGTGCCAGCAGCGCCGGGACTTTAGAGACCCAGTACTTC. Amino acids: CASSAGTLETQYF. The whole variable domain, remainder taken from reference TRBV9 and TRBJ2-5, is DSGVTQTPKHLITATGQRVTLRCSPRSGDLSVYWYQQSLDQGLQFLIQYYNGEERAKGNILERFSAQQFPDLHSELNLSSLELGDSALYFCASSAGTLETQYFGPGTRLLVL.

V is TRBV27 and J is TRBJ1-2; TRBD1 is a possible D gene (6 bases). Germline V gene lookup returns CDR1 MNHEY and CDR2 SMNVEV (reference sequence). The CDR3 is 13 residues long. V was shortened by 6 bases and J by 6 bases, with 14 bases between the two germline ends. CDR3 sequence (DNA): TGTGCCAGCAGGCATACAGGGCATAATGGCTACACCTTC. It translates to CASRHTGHNGYTF.

In this sample, this clone turned up once. The sample contains more than one DNA sequence encoding this CDR3. J is TRBJ1-1 and V is TRBV27; D possibly corresponds to TRBD1 (5 bases). Germline CDR1 is MNHEY and CDR2 is SMNVEV (reference sequence). CDR3 length equals 14 residues. Trimming pared 2 bases from V and 2 bases from J, leaving 9 bases between. The chain's CDR3 is CASSLIGGNTEAFF. CDR3 bases: TGTGCCAGCAGTTTAATCGGGGGTAACACTGAAGCTTTCTTT.

The V call is TRBV5-6, the J call TRBJ1-1; 8 bases match TRBD1. Germline V gives CDR1 SGHDT, CDR2 YYEEEE. The ends lost 6 bases at V and 5 bases at J; junction bases unmatched: 9. CDR3 size: 14 residues. The CDR3 loop is CASTSTGGRTEAFF. The CDR3 bases are TGTGCCAGCACCTCAACAGGGGGAAGGACTGAAGCTTTCTTT.

The chain links TRBV27 to TRBJ1-5, with unresolved D. Germline CDR1 and CDR2: MNHEY and SMNVEV (reference sequence). The CDR3 has 15 residues. With 6 bases removed from V and 3 bases from J, the gap between germline ends came to 15 bases. CDR3: CASSRSGIFNQPQHF. CDR3 DNA sequence: TGTGCCAGCAGCCGATCAGGAATATTCAATCAGCCCCAGCATTTT.

V usage is TRBV5-6 and J usage is TRBJ1-5; tentatively, D is TRBD1 (5 bases). The CDR3 sequence is 14 residues long. Trimming took 4 bases from V and 0 from J, leaving 8 bases between them. Germline CDR1 and CDR2: SGHDT and YYEEEE. CDR3 amino acids: CASSRQFSNQPQHF. The CDR3 DNA follows: TGTGCCAGCAGCCGACAGTTTAGCAATCAGCCCCAGCATTTT. Full variable domain (remainder filled in from reference TRBV5-6 and TRBJ1-5): DAGVTQSPTHLIKTRGQQVTLRCSPKSGHDTVSWYQQALGQGPQFIFQYYEEEERQRGNFPDRFSGHQFPNYSSELNVNALLLGDSALYLCASSRQFSNQPQHFGDGTRLSIL.

The chain has TRBV27 and TRBJ2-1; 7 bases are shared with TRBD2. Per the germline V gene, CDR1 is MNHEY and CDR2 is SMNVEV (reference sequence). The CDR3 runs to 18 residues. V was pared by 5 bases and J by 2 bases, with 15 bases of the junction left unmatched. The CDR3 DNA reads as TGTGCCAGCAGTCTACTCACGCGGGCGGGAGTGACCTACAATGAGCAGTTCTTC. It encodes CASSLLTRAGVTYNEQFF.